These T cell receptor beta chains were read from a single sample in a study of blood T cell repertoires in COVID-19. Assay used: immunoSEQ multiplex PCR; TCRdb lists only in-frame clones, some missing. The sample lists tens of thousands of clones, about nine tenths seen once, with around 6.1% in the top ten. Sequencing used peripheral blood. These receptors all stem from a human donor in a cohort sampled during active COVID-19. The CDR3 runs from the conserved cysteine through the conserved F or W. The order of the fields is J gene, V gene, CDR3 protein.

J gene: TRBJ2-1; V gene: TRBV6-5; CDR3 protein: CASSPGLTYNEQFF
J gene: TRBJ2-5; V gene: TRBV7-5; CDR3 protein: CARSLARSDLPETQYF
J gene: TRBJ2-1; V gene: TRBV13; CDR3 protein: CASSPTDSNNEQFF
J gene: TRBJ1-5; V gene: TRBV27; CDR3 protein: CASSQGTGSNQPQHF
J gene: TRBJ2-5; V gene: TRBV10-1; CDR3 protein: CASSERTKETQYF
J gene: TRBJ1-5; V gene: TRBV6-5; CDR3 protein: CASSYSAGGQPQHF
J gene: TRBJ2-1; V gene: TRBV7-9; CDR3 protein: CASSPSPQTEGQFF
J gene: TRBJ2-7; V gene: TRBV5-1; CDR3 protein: CASSLGDSGNEQYF
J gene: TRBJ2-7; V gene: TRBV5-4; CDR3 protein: CASSFRTQGVEQYF
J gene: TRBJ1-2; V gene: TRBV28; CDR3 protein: CASSLAGYYGYTF